These 5 T cell receptor beta chains originate from one sample sequenced in a study of blood T cell repertoires in COVID-19. Here immunoSEQ multiplex PCR was the method, and the copy in TCRdb shows in-frame clones only, minus some. The sample includes hundreds of thousands of clones, 80% to 90% of them seen just once. What was sequenced was peripheral blood. The origin of the receptors is a man in his forties with acute or convalescent COVID-19.

CDR3 nucleotides: TGTGCCAGCAGCTTCACTAGCGGGGGCGTAGATACGCAGTATTTT. It encodes CASSFTSGGVDTQYF. This chain links TRBV7-2 with TRBJ2-3; 11 positions agree with TRBD2. J was trimmed by 5 bases and V by 3 bases; bases with no gene match: 4. Germline CDR1 is SGHTA and CDR2 is FQGNSA. The CDR3 extends over 15 amino acids.

The CDR3 sequence: CASSRDSSVSYEQYF. The CDR3 DNA reads as TGTGCCAGCAGCAGGGACTCTTCGGTCTCCTACGAGCAGTACTTC. The chain is built from TRBV6-6 and TRBJ2-7; D might be TRBD2 (6 bases). Per the germline V gene, CDR1 is MNHNY and CDR2 is SVGAGI (reference sequence). V was shortened by 6 bases and J by 0 bases, with 15 bases between the two germline ends. The CDR3 runs to 15 residues.

J is TRBJ1-2 and V is TRBV18; D gene unclear. The CDR3 consists of 15 residues. Deletions cut 3 bases from V and 1 base from J, with 12 bases between. Germline V gene sequence: CDR1 KGHSH, CDR2 LQKENI. The CDR3 DNA reads as TGTGCCAGCTCACCGGTACACAACCGTAACTATGGCTACACCTTC. Residues: CASSPVHNRNYGYTF.

The CDR3 sequence is CATSDPAGGAPSTDTQYF. CDR3 DNA: TGTGCCACCAGTGACCCAGCGGGGGGGGCGCCTAGCACAGATACGCAGTATTTT. The J gene is TRBJ2-3, the V gene TRBV24-1; TRBD2 agrees at 10 bases. Losses at the gene ends were 4 bases for V and 0 bases for J; bases not matched to a gene: 9. The CDR3 has 18 amino acids. Germline-derived CDR1 and CDR2 are KGHDR and SFDVKD.

The chain is built from TRBV4-1 and TRBJ1-1; D unclear. V was shortened by 2 bases and J by 1 base, with 11 bases between the two germline ends. Germline values: CDR1 MGHRA, CDR2 YSYEKL. CDR3 length: 15 amino acids. CDR3 residues: CASSQLGTSNTEAFF. The CDR3 coding sequence is TGCGCCAGCAGCCAACTGGGCACTTCGAACACTGAAGCTTTCTTT.